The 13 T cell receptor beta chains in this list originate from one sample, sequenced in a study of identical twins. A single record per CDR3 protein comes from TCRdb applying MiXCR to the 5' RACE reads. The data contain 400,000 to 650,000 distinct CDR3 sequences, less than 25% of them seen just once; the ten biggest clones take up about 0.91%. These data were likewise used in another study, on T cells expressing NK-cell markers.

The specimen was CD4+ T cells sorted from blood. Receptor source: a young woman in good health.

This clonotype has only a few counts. The CDR3 sequence: CASSQEPTSSLDTQYF. The CDR3 DNA is TGCGCCAGCAGCCAAGAACCCACTAGCAGTCTAGATACGCAGTATTTT. The rearrangement joins TRBV4-3 to TRBJ2-3; the D gene is possibly TRBD2 (6 bases). V was pared by 0 bases and J by 5 bases, with 15 bases between. CDR1 is LGHNA and CDR2 is YSLEER in the germline V gene. This CDR3 comprises 16 residues.

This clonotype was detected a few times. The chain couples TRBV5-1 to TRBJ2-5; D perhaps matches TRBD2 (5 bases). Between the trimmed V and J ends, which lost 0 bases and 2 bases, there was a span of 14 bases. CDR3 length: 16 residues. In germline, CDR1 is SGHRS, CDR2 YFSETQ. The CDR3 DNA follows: TGCGCCAGCAGCTTGGCCGGGAATATGAGGCAAGAGACCCAGTACTTC. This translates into CASSLAGNMRQETQYF.

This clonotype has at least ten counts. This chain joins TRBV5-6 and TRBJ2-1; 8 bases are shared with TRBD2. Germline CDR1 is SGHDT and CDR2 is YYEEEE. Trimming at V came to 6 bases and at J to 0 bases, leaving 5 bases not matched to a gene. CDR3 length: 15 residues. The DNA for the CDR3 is TGTGCCAGCATCACTAGCGGAATCTCCTACAATGAGCAGTTCTTC. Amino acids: CASITSGISYNEQFF.

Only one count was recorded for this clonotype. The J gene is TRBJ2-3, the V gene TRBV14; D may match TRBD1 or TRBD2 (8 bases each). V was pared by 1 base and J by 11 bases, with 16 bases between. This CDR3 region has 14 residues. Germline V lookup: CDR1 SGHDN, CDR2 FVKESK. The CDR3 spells CASSQALSGTGQYF. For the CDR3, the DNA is TGTGCCAGCAGCCAAGCTCTTAGCGGGACAGGGCAGTATTTT.

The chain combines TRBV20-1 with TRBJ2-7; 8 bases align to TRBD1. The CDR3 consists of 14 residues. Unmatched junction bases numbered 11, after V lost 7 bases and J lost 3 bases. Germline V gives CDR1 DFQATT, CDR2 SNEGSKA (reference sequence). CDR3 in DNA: TGCAGTGGTTCAGGGGGCGCGGGCCGCTACGAGCAGTACTTC. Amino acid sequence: CSGSGGAGRYEQYF.

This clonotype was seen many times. The CDR3 loop is CASRPGLHTDTQYF. DNA for the CDR3: TGTGCCAGCAGGCCGGGACTGCATACAGATACGCAGTATTTT. The chain joins TRBV12-3 or TRBV12-4 to TRBJ2-3, with D tentatively TRBD2 (6 bases). Trimming pared 6 bases from V and 3 bases from J, leaving 13 bases between. This CDR3 is built from 14 residues.

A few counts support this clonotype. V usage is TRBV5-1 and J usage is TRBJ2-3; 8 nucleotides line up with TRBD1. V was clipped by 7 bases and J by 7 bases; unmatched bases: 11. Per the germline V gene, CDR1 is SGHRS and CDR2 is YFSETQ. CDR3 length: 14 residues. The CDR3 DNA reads TGCGCCAGCCAAGAAGGCAGGGGGCCGAATACGCAGTATTTT. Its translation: CASQEGRGPNTQYF.

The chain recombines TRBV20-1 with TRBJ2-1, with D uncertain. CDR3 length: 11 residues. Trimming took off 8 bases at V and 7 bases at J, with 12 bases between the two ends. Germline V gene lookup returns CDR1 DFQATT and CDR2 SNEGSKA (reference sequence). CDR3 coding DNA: TGCAGTCCCCTGGGTGCGAATGAGCAGTTCTTC. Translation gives CSPLGANEQFF.

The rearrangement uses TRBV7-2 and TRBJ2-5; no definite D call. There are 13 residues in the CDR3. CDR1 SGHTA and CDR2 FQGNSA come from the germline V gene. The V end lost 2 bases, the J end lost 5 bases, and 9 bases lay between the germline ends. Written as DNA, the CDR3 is TGTGCCAGCAGCTTAAAGACGTGGGAGACCCAGTACTTC. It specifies CASSLKTWETQYF. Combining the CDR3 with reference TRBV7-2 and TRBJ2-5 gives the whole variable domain GAGVSQSPSNKVTEKGKDVELRCDPISGHTALYWYRQSLGQGLEFLIYFQGNSAPDKSGLPSDRFSAERTGGSVSTLTIQRTQQEDSAVYLCASSLKTWETQYFGPGTRLLVL.

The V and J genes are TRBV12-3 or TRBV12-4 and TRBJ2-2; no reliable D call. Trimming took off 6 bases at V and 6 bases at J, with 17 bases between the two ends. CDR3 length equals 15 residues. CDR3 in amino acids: CASREFLGSAGELFF. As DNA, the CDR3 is TGTGCCAGCAGGGAGTTTCTAGGTTCGGCCGGGGAGCTGTTTTTT.

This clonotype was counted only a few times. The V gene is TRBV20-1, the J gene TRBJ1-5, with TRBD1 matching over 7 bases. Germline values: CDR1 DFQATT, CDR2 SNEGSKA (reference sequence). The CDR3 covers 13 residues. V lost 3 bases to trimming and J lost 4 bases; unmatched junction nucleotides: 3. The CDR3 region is CSARTGLNQPQHF. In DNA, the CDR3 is TGCAGTGCTAGGACAGGGCTTAATCAGCCCCAGCATTTT.

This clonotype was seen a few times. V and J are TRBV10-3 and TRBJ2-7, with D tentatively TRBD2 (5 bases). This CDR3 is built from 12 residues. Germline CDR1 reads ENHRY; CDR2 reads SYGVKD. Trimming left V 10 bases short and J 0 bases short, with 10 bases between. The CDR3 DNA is TGTGCCACTCGGACTGACTCCTACGAGCAGTACTTC. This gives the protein CATRTDSYEQYF.

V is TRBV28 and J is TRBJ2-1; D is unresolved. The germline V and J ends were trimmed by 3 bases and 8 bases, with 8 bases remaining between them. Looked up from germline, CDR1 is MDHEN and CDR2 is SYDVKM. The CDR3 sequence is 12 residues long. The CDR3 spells CASSLGNDEQFF. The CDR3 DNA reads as TGTGCCAGCAGTTTGGGGAACGATGAGCAGTTCTTC.